There are a few counts of the clone carrying this T cell receptor (beta chain). Under the authors' procedure: Nucleated cell number was recorded as an estimate derived from reference gene primer amplification. Assay: immunoSEQ multiplex PCR; the TCRdb copy retains only in-frame clones and omits some. V and J calls and clone size are copied from that table; D and trimming were computed from the DNA. The sample records around 270,000 clones, 88% being singletons. This entry belongs to a study of blood T cell repertoires in COVID-19. V was cut by 4 bases and J by 1 base, with 8 bases left in between. The V gene's germline CDR1 is SGHAT and CDR2 FQDESV (reference sequence). CDR3 length: 13 amino acids.

The sequence derives from a man aged 55 to 70 who had recovered from COVID-19. The J gene is TRBJ2-7, the V gene TRBV11-1, with D unresolved. The sequenced material came from peripheral blood. The CDR3 spells CASSSIVSYEQYF. CDR3 in DNA: TGTGCCAGCAGCTCAATTGTTTCCTACGAGCAGTACTTC.